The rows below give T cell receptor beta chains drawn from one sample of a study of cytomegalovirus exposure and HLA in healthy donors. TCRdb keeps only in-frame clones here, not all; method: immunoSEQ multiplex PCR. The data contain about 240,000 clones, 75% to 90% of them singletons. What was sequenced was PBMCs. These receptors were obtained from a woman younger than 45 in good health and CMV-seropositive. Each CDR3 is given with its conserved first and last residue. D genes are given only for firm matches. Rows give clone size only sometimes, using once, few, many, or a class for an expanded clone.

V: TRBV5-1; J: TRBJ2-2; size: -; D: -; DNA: TGCGCCAGCAGCTTGATCAATGGGGAGACGCCTTACACCGGGGAGCTGTTTTTT; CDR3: CASSLINGETPYTGELFF
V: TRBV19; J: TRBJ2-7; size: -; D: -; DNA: TGTGCCAGTAGCCAAACTTCAGGGTCCTACGAGCAGTACTTC; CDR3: CASSQTSGSYEQYF
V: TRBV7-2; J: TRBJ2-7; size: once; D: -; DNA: TGTGCCAGCAGCTTAGTAGCAGCGTCCTACGAGCAGTACTTC; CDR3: CASSLVAASYEQYF
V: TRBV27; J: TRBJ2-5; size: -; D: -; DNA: TGTGCCAGCAGTCACCTAGGGACCCAGTACTTC; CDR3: CASSHLGTQYF
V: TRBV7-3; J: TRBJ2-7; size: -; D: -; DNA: TGTGCCAGCAGCGCAGACGGTGACGGGAACTCCTACGAGCAGTACTTC; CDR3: CASSADGDGNSYEQYF
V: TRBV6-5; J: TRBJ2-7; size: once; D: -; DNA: TGTGCCAGCAGTTACGCCCGGGGATACGAGCAGTACTTC; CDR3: CASSYARGYEQYF
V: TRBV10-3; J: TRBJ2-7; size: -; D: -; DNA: TGTGCCATCAGTGAACAGGTTTACGAGCAGTACTTC; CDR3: CAISEQVYEQYF
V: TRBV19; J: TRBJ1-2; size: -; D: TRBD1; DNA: TGTGCCAGTAACGAAAGGGGGCGGACTGGCTACACCTTC; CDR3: CASNERGRTGYTF
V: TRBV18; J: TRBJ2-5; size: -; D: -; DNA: TGTGCCAGCTCACCCTCACCTGGACAGCAAGAGACCCAGTACTTC; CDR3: CASSPSPGQQETQYF
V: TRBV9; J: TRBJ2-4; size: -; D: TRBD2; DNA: TGTGCCAGCAGCGTAGGAGCGGGAGGGCAGGAGAACATTCAGTACTTC; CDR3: CASSVGAGGQENIQYF
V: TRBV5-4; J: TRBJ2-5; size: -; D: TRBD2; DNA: TGTGCCAGCAGCCGATTCCTTGGTGGCGGGAGACAAGAGACCCAGTACTTC; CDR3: CASSRFLGGGRQETQYF
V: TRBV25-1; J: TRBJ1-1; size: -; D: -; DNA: TGTGCCAGCAGTGACTCAGCAGGGAACACTGAAGCTTTCTTT; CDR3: CASSDSAGNTEAFF
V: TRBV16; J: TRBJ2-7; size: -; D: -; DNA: TGTGCCAGCAGCCAAGGCACAGTTAGCTACGAGCAGTACTTC; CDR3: CASSQGTVSYEQYF
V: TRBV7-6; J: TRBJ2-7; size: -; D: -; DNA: TGTGCCAGCAGCTTCCAGGGTCTCGCCGAGCAGTACTTC; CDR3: CASSFQGLAEQYF
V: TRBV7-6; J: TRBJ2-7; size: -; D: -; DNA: TGTGCCAGCAGCTTATCTACAGGCGAGCAGTACTTC; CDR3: CASSLSTGEQYF
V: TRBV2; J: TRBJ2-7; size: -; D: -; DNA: TGTGCCAGCTTCAGGGGCCACGAGCAGTACTTC; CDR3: CASFRGHEQYF
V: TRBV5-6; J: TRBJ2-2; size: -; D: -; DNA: TGTGCCAGCAGCTTGCCACAGGCCGCCGAGGACGGGGAGCTGTTTTTT; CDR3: CASSLPQAAEDGELFF
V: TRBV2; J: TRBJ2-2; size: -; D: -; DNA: TGTGCCAGCAGTTATCGCGGGGAGAACACCGGGGAGCTGTTTTTT; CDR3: CASSYRGENTGELFF
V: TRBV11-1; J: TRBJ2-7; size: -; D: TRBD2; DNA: TGTGCCAGCAGCTTTGGACTAGCGGAGTCCTACGAGCAGTACTTC; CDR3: CASSFGLAESYEQYF
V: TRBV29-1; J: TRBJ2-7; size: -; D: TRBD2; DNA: TGCAGCGTTGAAGGTGGAGCGGGAGGTTCCTACGAGCAGTACTTC; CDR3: CSVEGGAGGSYEQYF
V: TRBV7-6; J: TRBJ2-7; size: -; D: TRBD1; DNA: TGTGCCAGCAGCTCTAAGAGGGGACAGGGAACATCCTACGAGCAGTACTTC; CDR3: CASSSKRGQGTSYEQYF
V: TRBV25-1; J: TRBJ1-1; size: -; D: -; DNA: TGTGCCAGCAGTGGGTTTCCAGGAATCCACATGAACACTGAAGCTTTCTTT; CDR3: CASSGFPGIHMNTEAFF
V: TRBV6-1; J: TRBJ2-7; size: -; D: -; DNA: TGTGCCAGCAGTGAAGCAACCGAGCCCTCCTACGAGCAGTACTTC; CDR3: CASSEATEPSYEQYF
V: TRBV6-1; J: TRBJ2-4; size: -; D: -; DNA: TGTGCCAGCAGTGAATTTCCGGGGTCCAAAAACATTCAGTACTTC; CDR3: CASSEFPGSKNIQYF
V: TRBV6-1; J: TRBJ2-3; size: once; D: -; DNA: TGTGCCAGCGGCCGTTACACAGATACGCAGTATTTT; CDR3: CASGRYTDTQYF
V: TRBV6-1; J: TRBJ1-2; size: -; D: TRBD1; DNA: TGTGCCAGCAGTCCCTACAGGGGGCAAAACTATGGCTACACCTTC; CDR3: CASSPYRGQNYGYTF
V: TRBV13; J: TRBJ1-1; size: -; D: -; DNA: TGTGCCAGCAGGTCATACACTGAAGCTTTCTTT; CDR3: CASRSYTEAFF
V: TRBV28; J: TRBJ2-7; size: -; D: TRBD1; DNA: TGTGCCAGCAGGACGTCGGGACAGGGGGCGCCTTACGAGCAGTACTTC; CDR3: CASRTSGQGAPYEQYF
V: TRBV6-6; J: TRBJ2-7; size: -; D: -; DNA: TGTGCCAGCAGTTACGGGGCTCAGTATAACGAGCAGTACTTC; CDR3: CASSYGAQYNEQYF
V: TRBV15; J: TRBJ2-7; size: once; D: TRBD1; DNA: TGTGCCACCAGCAGACCAGGGGGACGTACCTACGAGCAGTACTTC; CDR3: CATSRPGGRTYEQYF
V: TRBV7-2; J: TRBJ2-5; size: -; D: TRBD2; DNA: TGTGCCAGCAATCTAGCGGGAGGCAAAGAGACCCAGTACTTC; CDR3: CASNLAGGKETQYF
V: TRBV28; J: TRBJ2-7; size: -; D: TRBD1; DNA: TGTGCCAGCAGTTCGGGACAGGGGTTCTACGAGCAGTACTTC; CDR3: CASSSGQGFYEQYF
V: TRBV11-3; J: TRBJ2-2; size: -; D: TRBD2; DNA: TGTGCCAGCAGCGCGATTCTAGCGGGAGGAACCGGGGAGCTGTTTTTT; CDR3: CASSAILAGGTGELFF
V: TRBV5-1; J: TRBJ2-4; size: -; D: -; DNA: TGCGCCAGCAGCTTGGCCGGAACAGGCGGTTTGGAAAACATTCAGTACTTT; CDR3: CASSLAGTGGLENIQYF
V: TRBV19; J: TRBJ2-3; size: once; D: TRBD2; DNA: TGTGCCAGTCGGGGCGGGAGTTTCGGAGCAGATACGCAGTATTTT; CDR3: CASRGGSFGADTQYF
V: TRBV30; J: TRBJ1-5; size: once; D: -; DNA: TGTGCCTGGAGTGTACTATCGGGGAGCAATCAGCCCCAGCATTTT; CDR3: CAWSVLSGSNQPQHF
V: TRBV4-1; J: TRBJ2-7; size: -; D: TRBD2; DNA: TGCGCCAGCGGACCGATAGCGGGAGACTCCTACGAGCAGTACTTC; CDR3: CASGPIAGDSYEQYF
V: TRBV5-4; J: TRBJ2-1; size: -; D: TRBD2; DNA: TGTGCCAGCAGCTTGGCCTTCTCACTAGCGGGACCGTCCAATGAGCAGTTCTTC; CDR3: CASSLAFSLAGPSNEQFF
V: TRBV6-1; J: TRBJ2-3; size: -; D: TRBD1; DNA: TGTGCCAGCAGCGACAGGGGCCGAAGATTGGATACGCAGTATTTT; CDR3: CASSDRGRRLDTQYF
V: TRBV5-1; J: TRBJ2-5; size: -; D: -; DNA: TGCGCCAGCAGCCCGGGAGGGGGCCTAGAGACCCAGTACTTC; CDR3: CASSPGGGLETQYF
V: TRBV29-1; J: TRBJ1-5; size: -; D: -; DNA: TGCAGCGTGTCACAGGACAATAGCAATCAGCCCCAGCATTTT; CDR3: CSVSQDNSNQPQHF